The subject of this entry is one TCR beta chain. The target antigen is unknown. Method: immunoSEQ multiplex PCR; TCRdb's copy keeps in-frame clones and lacks some. The table has fewer than 70,000 clones, around four fifths seen once; the top ten hold 3% to 4%. The CDR3 runs 14 residues. Germline-derived CDR1 and CDR2 are SGHTA and FQGNSA. Trimming pared 1 base from V and 4 bases from J, leaving 8 bases between. This sample is drawn from a study of OX40 agonist ivuxolimab in advanced cancers. Findings and limits, study-wide: At doses 0.1 to 3.0 mg/kg, CD4+ and CD8+ clones expanded.

This rearrangement joins TRBV7-2 to TRBJ1-5; D unclear. This TCR came from an adult with an advanced solid tumor such as melanoma, head and neck, liver or kidney cancer. Here the sequenced sample was CD4+ or CD8+ T cells sorted from blood, taken in a trial of the OX40 agonist ivuxolimab. The CDR3 protein is CASSLEGDNQPQHF. The CDR3 DNA is TGTGCCAGCAGCTTAGAGGGCGATAATCAGCCCCAGCATTTT.